Listed below are T cell receptor beta chains from one sample, sequenced in a study of blood T cell repertoires in COVID-19. Assay used: immunoSEQ multiplex PCR; TCRdb lists only in-frame clones, some missing. The sample consists of some 140,000 clones, 78% of them appearing once. Sequencing used peripheral blood. Receptors were obtained from a man in his sixties who had recovered from COVID-19. The CDR3 runs from the conserved cysteine through the conserved F or W. A D gene is named only where the DNA matches it firmly. Size is omitted from some rows. Given values are once, few, many or a class for expanded clones.

V gene: TRBV6-5
J gene: TRBJ1-2
D gene: -
clone size: once
CDR3 protein: CASTTGGINYGYTF
CDR3 DNA: TGTGCCAGCACCACAGGAGGGATCAACTATGGCTACACCTTC

V gene: TRBV5-4
J gene: TRBJ2-7
D gene: TRBD1
clone size: -
CDR3 protein: CASSLGDRGYEQYF
CDR3 DNA: TGTGCCAGCAGCTTGGGCGACAGGGGCTACGAGCAGTACTTC

V gene: TRBV5-1
J gene: TRBJ2-3
D gene: TRBD1
clone size: once
CDR3 protein: CASSSQGADTQYF
CDR3 DNA: TGCGCCAGCAGCTCGCAGGGGGCGGATACGCAGTATTTT

V gene: TRBV5-1
J gene: TRBJ2-7
D gene: TRBD1
clone size: -
CDR3 protein: CASSLAAGGTSEQYF
CDR3 DNA: TGCGCCAGCAGCTTGGCGGCAGGGGGTACCAGCGAGCAGTACTTC

V gene: TRBV5-4
J gene: TRBJ1-4
D gene: -
clone size: -
CDR3 protein: CASTSGGSDEKLFF
CDR3 DNA: TGTGCCAGCACCTCGGGCGGGTCGGATGAAAAACTGTTTTTT

V gene: TRBV7-9
J gene: TRBJ1-2
D gene: TRBD1
clone size: -
CDR3 protein: CASSSGQGDGYTF
CDR3 DNA: TGTGCCAGCAGCTCGGGACAGGGAGATGGCTACACCTTC

V gene: TRBV27
J gene: TRBJ1-5
D gene: TRBD1
clone size: -
CDR3 protein: CASSRGQGNQPQHF
CDR3 DNA: TGTGCCAGCAGCCGGGGACAGGGTAATCAGCCCCAGCATTTT

V gene: TRBV2
J gene: TRBJ2-3
D gene: -
clone size: few
CDR3 protein: CASIAGYTDTQYF
CDR3 DNA: TGTGCCAGCATAGCCGGATACACAGATACGCAGTATTTT

V gene: TRBV19
J gene: TRBJ1-5
D gene: TRBD1
clone size: few
CDR3 protein: CASSIVQGVNQPQHF
CDR3 DNA: TGTGCCAGTAGTATAGTGCAGGGGGTCAATCAGCCCCAGCATTTT

V gene: TRBV6-1
J gene: TRBJ1-5
D gene: TRBD1
clone size: -
CDR3 protein: CASSAGQRNSNQPQHF
CDR3 DNA: TGTGCCAGCAGTGCGGGACAGCGGAATAGCAATCAGCCCCAGCATTTT